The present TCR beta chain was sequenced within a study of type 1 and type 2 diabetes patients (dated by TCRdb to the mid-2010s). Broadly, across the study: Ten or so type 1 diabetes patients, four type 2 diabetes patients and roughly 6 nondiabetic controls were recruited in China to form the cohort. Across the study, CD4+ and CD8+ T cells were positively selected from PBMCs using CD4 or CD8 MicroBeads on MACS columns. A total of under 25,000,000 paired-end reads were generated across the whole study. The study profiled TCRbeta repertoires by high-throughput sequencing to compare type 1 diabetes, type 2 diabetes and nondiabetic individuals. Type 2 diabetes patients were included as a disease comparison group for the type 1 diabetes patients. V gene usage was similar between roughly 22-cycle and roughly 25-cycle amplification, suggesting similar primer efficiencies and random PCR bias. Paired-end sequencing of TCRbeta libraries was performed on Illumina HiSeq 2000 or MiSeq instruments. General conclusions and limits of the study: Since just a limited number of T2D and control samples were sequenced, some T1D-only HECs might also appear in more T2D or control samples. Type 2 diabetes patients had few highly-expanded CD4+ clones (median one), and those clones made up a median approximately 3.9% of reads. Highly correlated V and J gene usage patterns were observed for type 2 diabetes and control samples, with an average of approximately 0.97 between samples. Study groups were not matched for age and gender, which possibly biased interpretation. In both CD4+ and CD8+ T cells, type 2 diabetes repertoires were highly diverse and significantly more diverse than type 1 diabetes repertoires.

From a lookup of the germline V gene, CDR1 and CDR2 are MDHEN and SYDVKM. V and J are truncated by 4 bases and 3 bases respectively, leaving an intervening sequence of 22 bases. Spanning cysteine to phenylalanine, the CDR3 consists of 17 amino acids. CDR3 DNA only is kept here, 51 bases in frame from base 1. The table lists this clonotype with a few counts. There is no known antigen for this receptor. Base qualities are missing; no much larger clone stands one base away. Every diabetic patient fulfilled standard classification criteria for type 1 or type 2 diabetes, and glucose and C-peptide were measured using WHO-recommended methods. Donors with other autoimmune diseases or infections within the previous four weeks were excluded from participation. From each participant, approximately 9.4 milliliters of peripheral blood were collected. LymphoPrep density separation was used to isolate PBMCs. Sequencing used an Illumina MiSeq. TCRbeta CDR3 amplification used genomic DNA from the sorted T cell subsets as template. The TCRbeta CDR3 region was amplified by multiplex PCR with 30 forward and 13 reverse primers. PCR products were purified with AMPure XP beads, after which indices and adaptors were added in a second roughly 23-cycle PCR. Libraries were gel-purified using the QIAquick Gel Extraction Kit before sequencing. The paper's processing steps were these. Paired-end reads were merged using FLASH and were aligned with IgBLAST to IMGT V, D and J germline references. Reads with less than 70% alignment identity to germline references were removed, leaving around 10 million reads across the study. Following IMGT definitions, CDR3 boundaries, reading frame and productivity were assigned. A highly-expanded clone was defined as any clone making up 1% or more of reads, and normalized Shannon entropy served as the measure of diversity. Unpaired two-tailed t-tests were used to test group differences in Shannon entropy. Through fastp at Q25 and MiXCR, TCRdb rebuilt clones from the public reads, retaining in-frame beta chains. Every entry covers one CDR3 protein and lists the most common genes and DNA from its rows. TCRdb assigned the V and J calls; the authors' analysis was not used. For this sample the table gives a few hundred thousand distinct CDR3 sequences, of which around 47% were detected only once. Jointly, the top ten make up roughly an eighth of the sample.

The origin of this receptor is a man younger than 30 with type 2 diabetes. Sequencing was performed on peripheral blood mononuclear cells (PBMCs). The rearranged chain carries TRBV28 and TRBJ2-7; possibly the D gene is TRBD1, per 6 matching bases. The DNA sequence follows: TGTGCCAGCAGTTCCCGGACCTACAGGGTGAGGTTCTACGAGCAGTACTTC. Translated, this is CASSSRTYRVRFYEQYF.